This T cell receptor beta chain was obtained from a study of cytomegalovirus exposure and HLA in healthy donors. Study information: Earlier, about 179 million T cells were analyzed, and about 120 million unique TCR beta sequences were found among them.

Whole-study findings and limits: Reports indicate that TCR beta sequences accurately predicted the HLA-A and HLA-B alleles of most subjects.

Between the trimmed V and J ends, which lost 2 bases and 11 bases, there was a span of 19 bases. This CDR3 is 14 amino acids long. Per the germline V gene, CDR1 is SGHRS and CDR2 is YFSETQ. This clone was detected a few times. Its antigen is unidentified. The primer mix had 60 Vbeta and 13 Jbeta primers. Generated by immunoSEQ multiplex PCR, the TCRdb table keeps only in-frame clones and is missing some. The profile shows 150,000 to 200,000 clones, roughly 13% of them singletons. All donors participated as healthy donors of bone marrow. This rearrangement joins TRBV5-1 to TRBJ1-1; no firm D call. The material sequenced was PBMCs. The clonotype was recovered from a man over 45 in good health and CMV-seropositive. DNA of the CDR3: TGCGCCAGCAGCTTAATCTCTGAGACGCACGGGGCTTTCTTT. Amino acid sequence: CASSLISETHGAFF.